This TCR beta chain derives from a study of blood T cells in healthy people across ages. The second PCR ran about 6 to 12 cycles with a sample-barcoded 5' primer and J-beta primers. TCRdb recomputed calls from the 5' RACE reads with MiXCR, one row per CDR3 protein. In the table there are 2 million or so distinct CDR3 sequences, about 50% of which are singletons. The CDR3 extends over 16 amino acids. From germline, CDR1 is LNHDA and CDR2 SQIVND (reference sequence). V was trimmed by 1 base and J by 1 base, leaving 8 bases between them. Sequenced: blood. The TCR was taken from a woman aged 40 to 50 in good health. V gene TRBV19 combines with J gene TRBJ2-6, with D perhaps TRBD1 (5 bases). The CDR3 DNA reads TGTGCCAGTAGTATAGGACAGCTATCTGGGGCCAACGTCCTGACTTTC. Its translation: CASSIGQLSGANVLTF.